The 26 T cell receptor beta chains in this list originate from one sample, sequenced in a study of blood T cell repertoires in COVID-19. Assay used: immunoSEQ multiplex PCR; TCRdb lists only in-frame clones, some missing. This table holds 150,000 to 200,000 clones, approximately 95% found once. Input material: peripheral blood. The receptors originated from a woman aged 45-60 years with acute or convalescent COVID-19.

This clone was found once. The chain combines TRBV28 with TRBJ1-5, with 8 bases aligning to TRBD1. The ends lost 5 bases at V and 6 bases at J; junction bases unmatched: 3. The CDR3 sequence is 13 residues long. Germline V gene lookup returns CDR1 MDHEN and CDR2 SYDVKM. CDR3 DNA sequence: TGTGCCAGCAGTCACAGGGGGGTTCAGCCCCAGCATTTT. Protein product: CASSHRGVQPQHF.

This clone was detected once. J is TRBJ1-1 and V is TRBV10-3; 7 bases agree with TRBD1. With V trimmed by 6 bases and J by 4 bases, 11 bases remained unmatched. The CDR3 spans 15 residues. Germline V CDR1 and CDR2: ENHRY, SYGVKD. This chain's CDR3 is CAIRPGGGEGTEAFF. CDR3 nucleotides: TGTGCCATCAGGCCGGGAGGGGGCGAGGGCACTGAAGCTTTCTTT.

DNA for the CDR3: TGCACCAGCAGCCTAGGGAGTGGAGATCAGCCCCAGCATTTT. This sequence encodes CTSSLGSGDQPQHF. The V call is TRBV1, the J call TRBJ1-5. TRBV1 is a recognized pseudogene. The CDR3 has 14 amino acids.

V gene TRBV5-3 combines with J gene TRBJ1-5; 7 bases line up with TRBD1. TRBV5-3 is labeled an ORF, and its function is uncertain. V was pared by 1 base and J by 7 bases, with 20 bases of the junction left unmatched. The CDR3 has 19 residues. This chain's CDR3 is CARSLLGTDLPDRDQPQHF. The CDR3 DNA reads as TGTGCCAGAAGCTTGTTGGGGACAGACCTGCCGGACCGGGACCAGCCCCAGCATTTT.

The rearrangement joins TRBV14 to TRBJ2-1, with 9 bases lining up with TRBD2. The CDR3 has 16 residues. V gave up 4 bases and J gave up 7 bases; unmatched junction bases: 11. Germline V CDR1 and CDR2: SGHDN, FVKESK. The CDR3 loop reads CASSPTPAGGVNEQFF. In nucleotides, the CDR3 is TGTGCCAGCAGCCCAACCCCAGCGGGGGGAGTTAATGAGCAGTTCTTC.

The J gene is TRBJ2-5, the V gene TRBV24-1, with D possibly TRBD2 on 5 matching bases. The length of the CDR3 is 15 residues. The germline V and J ends were trimmed by 4 bases and 4 bases, with 15 bases remaining between them. Germline V gene sequence: CDR1 KGHDR, CDR2 SFDVKD. This CDR3 is CATSDAGQHRETQYF. The CDR3 DNA reads as TGTGCCACCAGTGACGCGGGCCAGCACCGAGAGACCCAGTACTTC.

The chain recombines TRBV19 with TRBJ1-4; possible D gene TRBD1, 6 bases. The germline V and J ends were trimmed by 6 bases and 4 bases, with 12 bases remaining between them. CDR1 is LNHDA, CDR2 SQIVND, per germline (reference sequence). The CDR3 spans 14 residues. The CDR3 sequence is CASSAQGRNEKLFF. The CDR3 nucleotides read TGTGCCAGTAGCGCACAGGGCCGTAATGAAAAACTGTTTTTT.

Only one count was recorded for this clone. The rearrangement joins TRBV11-2 to TRBJ2-2; TRBD1 matches 8 bases. Unmatched junction bases numbered 2, after V lost 4 bases and J lost 4 bases. Germline V gene data show CDR1 as SGHAT and CDR2 as FQNNGV. This CDR3 spans 14 amino acids. The chain's CDR3 is CASSWTGSTGELFF. DNA for the CDR3: TGTGCCAGCAGCTGGACAGGGAGCACCGGGGAGCTGTTTTTT.

The chain recombines TRBV27 with TRBJ1-3, with D possibly matching TRBD1 (5 bases). The CDR3 covers 15 residues. Looked up from germline, CDR1 is MNHEY and CDR2 is SMNVEV (reference sequence). V was trimmed by 0 bases and J by 2 bases, leaving 8 bases between them. CDR3 nucleotide sequence: TGTGCCAGCAGTTTATCGGGGGGAACTGGAAACACCATATATTTT. Protein: CASSLSGGTGNTIYF.

CDR3 region: CASSLMGNPGLAGSGELFF. The CDR3 DNA is TGTGCCAGCAGCTTAATGGGGAATCCGGGACTAGCGGGTTCCGGGGAGCTGTTTTTT. The chain carries TRBV7-3 and TRBJ2-2; 12 nucleotides agree with TRBD2. CDR3 length equals 19 residues. V dropped 1 base and J dropped 6; count of bases not matched to a gene: 12. The V gene's germline CDR1 is SGHTA and CDR2 FQGTGA.

The chain employs TRBV18 and TRBJ2-7; D is ambiguous. V dropped 2 bases and J dropped 3 bases, with 5 bases sitting between them. Germline CDR1 is KGHSH and CDR2 is LQKENI. The CDR3 has 12 residues. The CDR3 bases are TGTGCCAGCTCACCAGGCAGCTACGAGCAGTACTTC. Translating gives CASSPGSYEQYF.

The CDR3 DNA reads as TGTGCCAGCAGCTTGGGAAGGGGCTCCTACAATGAGCAGTTCTTC. Its translation is CASSLGRGSYNEQFF. The chain is built from TRBV7-3 and TRBJ2-1, with D perhaps matching TRBD1 (5 bases). V was clipped by 3 bases and J by 0 bases, with 9 bases between them. The CDR3 sequence is 15 residues long. Per germline, CDR1 SGHTA and CDR2 FQGTGA.

The chain is built from TRBV7-2 and TRBJ2-1; 8 positions agree with TRBD1. V trimming: 1 base; J trimming: 6 bases; junction bases outside the gene matches: 8. The germline gives CDR1 SGHTA, CDR2 FQGNSA. The CDR3 covers 16 residues. CDR3: CASSLEGRGLRNEQFF. The CDR3 nucleotides read TGTGCCAGCAGCTTAGAGGGCAGGGGGCTACGCAATGAGCAGTTCTTC.

The chain is built from TRBV28 and TRBJ2-7, with a weak D call TRBD1 (6 bases). CDR3 length equals 12 residues. Per the germline V gene, CDR1 is MDHEN and CDR2 is SYDVKM. Trimming removed 3 bases at V and 4 bases at J, with 7 bases between. Here the CDR3 reads CASSLGTYEQYF. The CDR3 DNA reads TGTGCCAGCAGTTTGGGGACATACGAGCAGTACTTC.

The rearrangement uses TRBV7-9 and TRBJ1-2, with TRBD1 matching over 10 bases. With V trimmed by 5 bases and J by 2 bases, 2 bases remained unmatched. Germline loops: CDR1 SEHNR, CDR2 FQNEAQ (reference sequence). The CDR3 sequence is 14 residues long. The CDR3 region is CASSRGQGNYGYTF. The CDR3 DNA sequence: TGTGCCAGCAGCCGGGGACAGGGGAACTATGGCTACACCTTC. The whole variable domain, remainder taken from reference TRBV7-9 and TRBJ1-2, is DTGVSQNPRHKITKRGQNVTFRCDPISEHNRLYWYRQTLGQGPEFLTYFQNEAQLEKSRLLSDRFSAERPKGSFSTLEIQRTEQGDSAMYLCASSRGQGNYGYTFGSGTRLTVV.

The V call is TRBV5-4, the J call TRBJ2-4, with 7 bases matching TRBD1. The junction had 12 bases not matched to a gene; V was cut back by 4 bases and J by 8 bases. The germline CDR1 and CDR2 sequences are SGHNT and YYREEE (reference sequence). The CDR3 length is 15 residues. This CDR3 reads CASSTRQGSRDIQYF. The CDR3 DNA reads TGTGCCAGCAGCACCCGACAGGGCTCGAGGGACATTCAGTACTTC.

V usage is TRBV20-1 and J usage is TRBJ2-7; no reliable D call. V lost 3 bases and J lost 1, with 4 bases in between. Germline CDR1 DFQATT, CDR2 SNEGSKA (reference sequence). This CDR3 comprises 11 residues. The CDR3 reads CSASESYEQYF. Written as DNA, the CDR3 is TGCAGTGCTAGCGAGTCCTACGAGCAGTACTTC.

This chain uses TRBV2 with TRBJ1-5; the D gene is possibly TRBD1 (5 bases). This CDR3 has 15 amino acids. In germline, CDR1 is SNHLY, CDR2 FYNNEI. V was cut by 4 bases and J by 7 bases, with 17 bases left in between. As DNA, the CDR3 is TGTGCCAGCAGTGTTCTAGGGGAAGTAGGGCAGCCCCAGCATTTT. Amino acid sequence: CASSVLGEVGQPQHF.

The V and J genes are TRBV5-1 and TRBJ2-2; 13 positions agree with TRBD2. CDR1 and CDR2 (germline): SGHRS, YFSETQ. The CDR3 loop spans 19 amino acids. Unmatched junction bases numbered 8, after V lost 0 bases and J lost 3 bases. CDR3 coding DNA: TGCGCCAGCAGCTTGGCCGGACTAGCGGGGGAGACCTACACCGGGGAGCTGTTTTTT. It translates to CASSLAGLAGETYTGELFF.

V gene TRBV5-1 combines with J gene TRBJ2-3; the match to TRBD2 covers 9 bases. The CDR3 consists of 15 residues. Germline-derived CDR1 and CDR2 are SGHRS and YFSETQ. Germline trimming cut 1 base from V and 4 bases from J; bases unmatched to any gene: 4. The CDR3 sequence is CASSLPSGDADTQYF. CDR3 nucleotides: TGCGCCAGCAGCTTGCCTAGCGGGGACGCAGATACGCAGTATTTT.

The DNA of the CDR3 is TGTGCCAGCAGCCATCGGGACAGGGAGGGGCCCCAGCATTTT. Its protein is CASSHRDREGPQHF. The chain carries TRBV3-1 (or the pseudogene TRBV3-2) and TRBJ1-5; 9 positions agree with TRBD1. The V gene end was trimmed by 3 bases and the J gene end by 9 bases; junction bases not matched to a gene: 6. The germline V gene has CDR1 LGHDT and CDR2 YNNKEL (reference sequence). The CDR3 consists of 14 residues.

In nucleotides, the CDR3 is TGTGCCAGCAGTTTACCACCCCGACAGGGCGGTCACGGCTACACCTTC. Translation gives CASSLPPRQGGHGYTF. The chain is built from TRBV28 and TRBJ1-2, with 7 bases that match TRBD1. The CDR3 has 16 amino acids. Looked up from germline, CDR1 is MDHEN and CDR2 is SYDVKM. V was clipped by 2 bases and J by 8 bases; unmatched bases: 14.

The chain links TRBV12-3 or TRBV12-4 to TRBJ2-3; D is possibly TRBD1 (5 bases). The V and J ends lost 3 bases and 6 bases respectively, with 10 bases between them. The CDR3 has 13 residues. For the CDR3, the DNA is TGTGCCAGCAGTTTGTTAAAGGGGGATACGCAGTATTTT. Its protein product is CASSLLKGDTQYF.

The J gene is TRBJ1-4, the V gene TRBV4-1; no clear D. The CDR3 contains 15 residues. Germline V gene lookup returns CDR1 MGHRA and CDR2 YSYEKL. V was shortened by 3 bases and J by 0 bases, with 8 bases between the two germline ends. CDR3 loop: CASSQTGATNEKLFF. The CDR3 DNA reads as TGCGCCAGCAGCCAGACCGGGGCAACTAATGAAAAACTGTTTTTT.

The genes are TRBV7-6 and TRBJ2-1; 9 bases match TRBD2. The CDR3 is made up of 16 amino acids. The ends lost 0 bases at V and 4 bases at J; junction bases unmatched: 4. Germline CDR1 SGHVS, CDR2 FNYEAQ. The CDR3 is CASSLAPAGGYNEQFF. In DNA, the CDR3 is TGTGCCAGCAGCTTAGCGCCCGCGGGGGGGTACAATGAGCAGTTCTTC. The variable domain in full, with the rest retrieved from reference TRBV7-6 and TRBJ2-1, is GAGVSQSPRYKVTKRGQDVALRCDPISGHVSLYWYRQALGQGPEFLTYFNYEAQQDKSGLPNDRFSAERPEGSISTLTIQRTEQRDSAMYRCASSLAPAGGYNEQFFGPGTRLTVL.

V is TRBV30 and J is TRBJ1-6, with D perhaps matching TRBD1 (6 bases). The CDR3 totals 15 residues. Trimming left V 4 bases short and J 5 bases short, with 15 bases between. Germline V CDR1 and CDR2: GTSNPN, SVGIG (reference sequence). The CDR3 DNA reads TGTGCCTGGAATACTGGGGGCGCCGATAATTCACCCCTCCACTTT. It yields the protein CAWNTGGADNSPLHF. The whole variable domain, filled in from reference TRBV30 and TRBJ1-6, reads SQTIHQWPATLVQPVGSPLSLECTVEGTSNPNLYWYRQAAGRGLQLLFYSVGIGQISSEVPQNLSASRPQDRQFILSSKKLLLSDSGFYLCAWNTGGADNSPLHFGNGTRLTVT.